Below are 2 T cell receptor beta chains sequenced from a single sample in a study of identical twins (dated by TCRdb to the mid-2010s). Libraries were prepared through 5' RACE. Sequencing instrument: Illumina HiSeq 2000. The public reads were reanalyzed by TCRdb: fastp trimming at Q25, MiXCR alignment, in-frame beta chains only. Rows are unified per CDR3 protein, each entry keeping the most common DNA and genes. The sample table contains 500,000 to 700,000 distinct CDR3 sequences; only one count was recorded for 7% to 7.5% of them. The ten largest clonotypes hold less than 2% of the sample. The same specimen was also included in a second study, on yellow fever vaccine responses in identical twins.

The sample taken for sequencing was PBMCs. Receptors originate from a woman younger than 35 in good health.

The chain uses TRBV7-2 and TRBJ2-1; no clear D gene. This CDR3 is 13 amino acids long. Germline loops: CDR1 SGHTA, CDR2 FQGNSA. V lost 3 bases, J lost 9 bases, and 12 bases lay in between. The CDR3 protein is CASSFGHPPEQFF. The CDR3 DNA reads as TGTGCCAGCAGCTTCGGCCATCCCCCTGAGCAGTTCTTC.

This clonotype was detected a few times. J is TRBJ2-1 and V is TRBV20-1; D not resolved. Germline loops: CDR1 DFQATT, CDR2 SNEGSKA (reference sequence). V dropped 1 base and J dropped 7 bases, with 8 bases sitting between them. CDR3 length: 12 amino acids. The CDR3: CSARGAWNEQFF. The CDR3 region has the DNA TGCAGTGCTAGAGGTGCCTGGAATGAGCAGTTCTTC.